A single sample gave rise to the 20 T cell receptor beta chains below, sequenced in a study of blood T cell repertoires in COVID-19. Profiled with immunoSEQ multiplex PCR; TCRdb holds only in-frame clones, not every one. The sample shows just under 85,000 clones, around 87% of them seen only once. The material sequenced was peripheral blood. These receptors originate from an elderly man with active or convalescent COVID-19.

This sequence joins TRBV5-1 and TRBJ2-5; 13 bases fit TRBD2. The germline V gene encodes CDR1 SGHRS and CDR2 YFSETQ. CDR3 length: 15 amino acids. J gave up 5 bases and V 4 bases, and 5 bases lay outside the gene matches. The chain's CDR3 is CASSRGTSGEETQYF. CDR3 nucleotide sequence: TGCGCCAGCAGCCGGGGGACTAGCGGGGAGGAGACCCAGTACTTC. The whole variable domain, remainder taken from reference TRBV5-1 and TRBJ2-5, is KAGVTQTPRYLIKTRGQQVTLSCSPISGHRSVSWYQQTPGQGLQFLFEYFSETQRNKGNFPGRFSGRQFSNSRSEMNVSTLELGDSALYLCASSRGTSGEETQYFGPGTRLLVL.

This chain links TRBV28 with TRBJ1-5, with D perhaps TRBD1 (5 bases). CDR3 length: 17 amino acids. Germline V lookup: CDR1 MDHEN, CDR2 SYDVKM. The V end was cut by 5 bases, the J end by 2 bases, with 19 bases between. The CDR3 nucleotides read TGTGCCAGCAGTCCCAGGACGGGGGATCGTCGCAATCAGCCCCAGCATTTT. It yields the protein CASSPRTGDRRNQPQHF.

This clone was counted once. V gene TRBV20-1 combines with J gene TRBJ1-5, with D maybe TRBD1 (5 bases). The CDR3 consists of 14 residues. V was shortened by 3 bases and J by 3 bases, with 12 bases between the two germline ends. Germline CDR1 is DFQATT and CDR2 is SNEGSKA (reference sequence). The DNA of the CDR3 is TGCAGTGCTAGTACAGGATTGATCAATCAGCCCCAGCATTTT. Protein: CSASTGLINQPQHF.

The chain recombines TRBV19 with TRBJ1-1; TRBD1 agrees at 9 bases. CDR1 is LNHDA, CDR2 SQIVND, per germline (reference sequence). Trimming at V came to 5 bases and at J to 10 bases, leaving 11 bases not matched to a gene. CDR3 length: 14 amino acids. The CDR3 sequence is CASSPRDRASGAFF. In DNA form, the CDR3 reads TGTGCCAGTAGTCCCCGGGACAGGGCTAGTGGAGCTTTCTTT.

The chain links TRBV2 to TRBJ1-5; tentatively, D is TRBD1 (5 bases). Looked up from germline, CDR1 is SNHLY and CDR2 is FYNNEI. The CDR3 is 14 amino acids. Trimming removed 8 bases from V and 1 base from J, with 12 bases in between. DNA of the CDR3: TGTGCCAGCCGATGGGGACTCAGCAATCAGCCCCAGCATTTT. Its translation: CASRWGLSNQPQHF.

This CDR3 is CASSLRQGIGYGYTF. The CDR3 region has the DNA TGTGCCAGCAGCTTACGACAGGGGATCGGGTATGGCTACACCTTC. This chain uses TRBV5-6 with TRBJ1-2, with 8 positions matching TRBD1. Germline values: CDR1 SGHDT, CDR2 YYEEEE. The V gene end was trimmed by 2 bases and the J gene end by 5 bases; junction bases not matched to a gene: 8. The CDR3 sequence is 15 residues long. The full variable domain, in which reference TRBV5-6 and TRBJ1-2 provide the parts outside the CDR3, is DAGVTQSPTHLIKTRGQQVTLRCSPKSGHDTVSWYQQALGQGPQFIFQYYEEEERQRGNFPDRFSGHQFPNYSSELNVNALLLGDSALYLCASSLRQGIGYGYTFGSGTRLTVV.

The chain links TRBV4-2 to TRBJ2-5; a possible D gene is TRBD1 (5 bases). The V and J ends lost 0 bases and 2 bases respectively, with 10 bases between them. The CDR3 spans 15 residues. From germline, CDR1 is LGHNA and CDR2 YNFKEQ. The CDR3 DNA is TGTGCCAGCAGCCAAGATGGACACCTGCAAGAGACCCAGTACTTC. As protein: CASSQDGHLQETQYF.

The chain employs TRBV5-6 and TRBJ2-1; 9 nucleotides agree with TRBD2. The CDR3 spans 16 residues. After removal of 4 bases from V and 0 bases from J, the junction contained 5 bases not matched to a gene. Germline V lookup: CDR1 SGHDT, CDR2 YYEEEE. The CDR3 DNA follows: TGTGCCAGCAGCGGAAATAGCGGGAGCTCCTACAATGAGCAGTTCTTC. Its translation is CASSGNSGSSYNEQFF.

V gene TRBV4-2 combines with J gene TRBJ2-4; TRBD1 matches 9 bases. The CDR3 has 15 residues. CDR1 and CDR2 (germline): LGHNA, YNFKEQ. V shed 4 bases, J shed 9 bases, and the junction held 10 bases outside the gene matches. This CDR3 is CASSRSPTGGSIQYF. The CDR3, as DNA: TGTGCCAGCAGCCGAAGCCCGACAGGGGGAAGCATTCAGTACTTC.

This rearrangement joins TRBV28 to TRBJ2-2, with D unclear. This CDR3 comprises 14 residues. V was pared by 2 bases and J by 3 bases, with 7 bases between. Germline assignment: CDR1 MDHEN and CDR2 SYDVKM. CDR3 sequence: CASSLGPHTGELFF. CDR3 bases: TGTGCCAGCAGTTTAGGGCCCCACACCGGGGAGCTGTTTTTT.

The genes are TRBV6-2 or TRBV6-3 and TRBJ1-3, with 9 nucleotides matching TRBD1. This CDR3 is built from 16 residues. The J segment lost 1 base and the V segment lost 6 bases, leaving 7 bases of the junction unmatched. Per germline, CDR1 MNHEY and CDR2 SVGEGT. The CDR3 DNA reads as TGTGCCAGCAGCCAGGACAGGGGAAGATCTGGAAACACCATATATTTT. Its translation: CASSQDRGRSGNTIYF.

The rearrangement joins TRBV5-1 to TRBJ2-3; maybe TRBD1 (6 bases). Deletions cut 4 bases from V and 3 bases from J, with 15 bases between. Germline CDR1 reads SGHRS; CDR2 reads YFSETQ. The CDR3 runs 15 residues. CDR3 amino acids: CASSPLQGRTDTQYF. CDR3 DNA sequence: TGCGCCAGCAGCCCCTTACAGGGAAGGACAGATACGCAGTATTTT.

The chain combines TRBV5-1 with TRBJ1-1; 7 positions agree with TRBD1. V shed 4 bases and J 4 bases; nucleotides not matched to a gene: 7. The germline gives CDR1 SGHRS, CDR2 YFSETQ. This CDR3 spans 14 amino acids. The CDR3 DNA sequence: TGCGCCAGCAGCCCCCTGACAGGGACCACTGAAGCTTTCTTT. It specifies CASSPLTGTTEAFF.

The genes are TRBV5-1 and TRBJ2-7; 10 bases line up with TRBD1. The CDR3 covers 15 residues. CDR1 is SGHRS, CDR2 YFSETQ, per germline. The junction had 1 base not matched to a gene; V was cut back by 0 bases and J by 1 base. CDR3 DNA: TGCGCCAGCAGCTTGGGGGACAGGGGATCCTACGAGCAGTACGTC. Its protein is CASSLGDRGSYEQYV.

CDR3 sequence: CASSYGGHVSGTEAFF. CDR3 coding DNA: TGCGCCAGCAGCTACGGGGGGCACGTAAGCGGCACTGAAGCTTTCTTT. This sequence joins TRBV5-1 and TRBJ1-1; a possible D gene is TRBD1 (6 bases). Per germline, CDR1 SGHRS and CDR2 YFSETQ. V dropped 3 bases and J dropped 4 bases, with 19 bases sitting between them. This CDR3 contains 16 residues.

The chain joins TRBV19 to TRBJ1-1; D possibly corresponds to TRBD1 (5 bases). The V end was cut by 2 bases, the J end by 3 bases, with 10 bases between. From germline, CDR1 is LNHDA and CDR2 SQIVND (reference sequence). The length of the CDR3 is 14 residues. CDR3 loop: CASSIRGEDTEAFF. Here the CDR3 DNA reads TGTGCCAGTAGTATACGGGGGGAAGACACTGAAGCTTTCTTT.

This chain connects TRBV27 to TRBJ1-6; a possible D gene is TRBD1 (5 bases). This CDR3 comprises 14 residues. The germline CDR1 and CDR2 sequences are MNHEY and SMNVEV (reference sequence). Deletions cut 3 bases from V and 10 bases from J, with 13 bases between. The CDR3 reads CASSFRQSASPLHF. DNA of the CDR3: TGTGCCAGCAGTTTCCGACAGAGCGCATCACCCCTCCACTTT.

This chain uses TRBV3-1 (or the pseudogene TRBV3-2) with TRBJ2-1, with D unclear. This CDR3 contains 14 residues. Germline-derived CDR1 and CDR2 are LGHDT and YNNKEL (reference sequence). The V end was cut by 1 base, the J end by 7 bases, with 11 bases between. In DNA form, the CDR3 reads TGTGCCAGCAGCCAAGTGCGGCTGGCGAATGAGCAGTTCTTC. Translated, it gives CASSQVRLANEQFF.

The V and J genes are TRBV5-1 and TRBJ1-1; D uncertain. The CDR3 runs 15 residues. V was cut by 0 bases and J by 2 bases, with 11 bases left in between. CDR1 is SGHRS, CDR2 YFSETQ, per germline. CDR3 sequence reads: CASSLDPGINTEAFF. CDR3 coding DNA: TGCGCCAGCAGCTTGGACCCCGGGATCAACACTGAAGCTTTCTTT.

The V gene is TRBV5-7, the J gene TRBJ2-7; D is unresolved. TRBV5-7 is assigned to the ORF class and has an uncertain function. V gave up 0 bases and J gave up 5 bases, with 6 bases separating them. The CDR3 spans 12 residues. The CDR3 nucleotides read TGTGCCAGCAGCTTGGCTCTCGACGAGCAGTACGTC. Its translation: CASSLALDEQYV.